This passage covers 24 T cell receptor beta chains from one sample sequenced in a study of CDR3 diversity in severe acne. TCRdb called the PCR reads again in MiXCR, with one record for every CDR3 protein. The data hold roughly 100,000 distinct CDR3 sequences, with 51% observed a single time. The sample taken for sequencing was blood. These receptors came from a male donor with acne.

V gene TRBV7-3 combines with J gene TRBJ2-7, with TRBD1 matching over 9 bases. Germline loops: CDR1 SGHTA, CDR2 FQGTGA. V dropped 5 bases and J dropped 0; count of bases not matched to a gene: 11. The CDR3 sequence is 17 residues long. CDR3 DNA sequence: TGTGCCAGCAGCATACAGGGGGCGGCAAAAAGCTCCTACGAGCAGTACTTC. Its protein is CASSIQGAAKSSYEQYF.

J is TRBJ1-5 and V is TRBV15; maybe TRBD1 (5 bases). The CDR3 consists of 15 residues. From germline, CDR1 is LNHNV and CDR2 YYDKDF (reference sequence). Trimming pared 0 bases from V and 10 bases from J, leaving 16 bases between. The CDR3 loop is CATSRDLDRGRPQHF. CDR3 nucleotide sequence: TGTGCCACCAGCAGAGATCTAGACCGGGGCCGTCCCCAGCATTTT.

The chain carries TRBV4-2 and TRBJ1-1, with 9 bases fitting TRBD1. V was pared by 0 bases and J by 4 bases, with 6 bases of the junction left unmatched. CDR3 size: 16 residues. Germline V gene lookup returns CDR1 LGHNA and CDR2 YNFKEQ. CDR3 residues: CASSQEVGTGTTEAFF. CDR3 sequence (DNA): TGTGCCAGCAGCCAAGAAGTCGGGACAGGGACCACTGAAGCTTTCTTT.

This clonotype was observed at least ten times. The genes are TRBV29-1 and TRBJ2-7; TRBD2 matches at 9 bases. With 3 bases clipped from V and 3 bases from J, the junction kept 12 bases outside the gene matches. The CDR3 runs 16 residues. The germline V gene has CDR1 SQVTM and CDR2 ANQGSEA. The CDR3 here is CSVEVSGSRNYYEQYF. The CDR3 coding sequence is TGCAGCGTTGAGGTTAGCGGGAGTAGAAACTACTACGAGCAGTACTTC.

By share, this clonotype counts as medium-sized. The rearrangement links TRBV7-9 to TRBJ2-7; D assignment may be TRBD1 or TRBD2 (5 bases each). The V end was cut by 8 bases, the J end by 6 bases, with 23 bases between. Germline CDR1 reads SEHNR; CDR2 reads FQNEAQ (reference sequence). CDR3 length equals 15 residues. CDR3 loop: CASSPYGTEASEQYF. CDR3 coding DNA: TGTGCCAGCTCGCCCTACGGGACGGAAGCCTCCGAGCAGTACTTC.

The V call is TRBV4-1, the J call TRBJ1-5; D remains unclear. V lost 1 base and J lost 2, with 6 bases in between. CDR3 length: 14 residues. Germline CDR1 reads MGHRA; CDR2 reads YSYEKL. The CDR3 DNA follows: TGCGCCAGCAGCCAAGGGGATGGCAATCAGCCCCAGCATTTT. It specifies CASSQGDGNQPQHF.

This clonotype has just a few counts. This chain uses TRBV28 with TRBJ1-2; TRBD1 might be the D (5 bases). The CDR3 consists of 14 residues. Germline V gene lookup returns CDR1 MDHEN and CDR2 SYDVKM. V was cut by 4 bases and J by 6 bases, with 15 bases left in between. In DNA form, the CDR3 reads TGTGCCAGCAGTTACACAGACTCCAGGGATGGCTACACCTTC. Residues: CASSYTDSRDGYTF.

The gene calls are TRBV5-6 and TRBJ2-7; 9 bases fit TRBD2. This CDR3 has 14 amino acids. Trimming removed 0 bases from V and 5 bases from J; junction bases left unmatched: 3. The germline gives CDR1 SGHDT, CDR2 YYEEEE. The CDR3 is CASSLGLAADEQYF. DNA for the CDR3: TGTGCCAGCAGCTTGGGACTAGCGGCTGACGAGCAGTACTTC.

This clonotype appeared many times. The CDR3 region has the DNA TGTGCCAGCAGCCAGGGATTGGCCCAGTACTTC. Translation: CASSQGLAQYF. V usage is TRBV4-2 and J usage is TRBJ2-5; D is uncertain. V was shortened by 3 bases and J by 9 bases, with 8 bases between the two germline ends. The CDR3 contains 11 residues. Looked up from germline, CDR1 is LGHNA and CDR2 is YNFKEQ.

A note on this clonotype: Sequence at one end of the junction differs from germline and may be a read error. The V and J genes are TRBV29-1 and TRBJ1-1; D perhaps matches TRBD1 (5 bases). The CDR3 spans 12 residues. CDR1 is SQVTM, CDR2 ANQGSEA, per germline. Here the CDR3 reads CSEGRVNTEAFF. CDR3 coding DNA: TGCAGCGAAGGCAGGGTCAACACTGAAGCGTTCTTT.

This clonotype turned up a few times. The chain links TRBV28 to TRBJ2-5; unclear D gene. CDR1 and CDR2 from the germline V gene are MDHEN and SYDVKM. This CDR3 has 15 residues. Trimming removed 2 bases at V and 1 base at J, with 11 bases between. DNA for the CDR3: TGTGCCAGCAGTTTAGTAGACCCCCGCCAAGAGACCCAGTACTTC. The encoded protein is CASSLVDPRQETQYF. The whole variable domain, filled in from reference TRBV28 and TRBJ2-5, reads DVKVTQSSRYLVKRTGEKVFLECVQDMDHENMFWYRQDPGLGLRLIYFSYDVKMKEKGDIPEGYSVSREKKERFSLILESASTNQTSMYLCASSLVDPRQETQYFGPGTRLLVL.

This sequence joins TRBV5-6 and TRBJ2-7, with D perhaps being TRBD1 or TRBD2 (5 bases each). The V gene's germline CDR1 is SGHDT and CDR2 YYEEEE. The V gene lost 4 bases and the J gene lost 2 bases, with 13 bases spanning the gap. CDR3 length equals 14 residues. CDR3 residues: CASSLPGTTYEQYF. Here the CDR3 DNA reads TGTGCCAGCAGCCTCCCCGGGACCACCTACGAGCAGTACTTC.

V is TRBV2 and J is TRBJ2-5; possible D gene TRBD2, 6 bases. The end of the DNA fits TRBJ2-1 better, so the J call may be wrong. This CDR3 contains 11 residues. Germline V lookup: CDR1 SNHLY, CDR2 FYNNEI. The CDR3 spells CASIVAGKQFF. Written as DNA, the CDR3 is TGTGCCAGCATTGTGGCGGGGAAGCAGTTCTTC.

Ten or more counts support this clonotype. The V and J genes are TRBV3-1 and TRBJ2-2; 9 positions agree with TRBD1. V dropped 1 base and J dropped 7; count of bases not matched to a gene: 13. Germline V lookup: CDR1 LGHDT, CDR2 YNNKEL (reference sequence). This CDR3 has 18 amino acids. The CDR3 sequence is CASSQVSMGQGRNGELFF. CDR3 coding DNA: TGTGCCAGCAGCCAAGTTAGCATGGGACAGGGTCGTAACGGGGAGCTGTTTTTT.

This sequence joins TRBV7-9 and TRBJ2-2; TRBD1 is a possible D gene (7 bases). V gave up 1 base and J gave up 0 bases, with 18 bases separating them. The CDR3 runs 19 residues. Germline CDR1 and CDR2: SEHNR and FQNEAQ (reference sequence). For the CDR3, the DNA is TGTGCCAGCAGCTTAGGGAGGGAACAGGGGACAGCGAACACCGGGGAGCTGTTTTTT. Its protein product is CASSLGREQGTANTGELFF.

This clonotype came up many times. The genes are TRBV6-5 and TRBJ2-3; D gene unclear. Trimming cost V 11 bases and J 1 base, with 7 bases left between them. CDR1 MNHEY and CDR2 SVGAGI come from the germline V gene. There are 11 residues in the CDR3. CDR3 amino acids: CAAAGTDTQYF. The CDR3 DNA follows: TGTGCCGCAGCTGGCACAGATACGCAGTATTTT.

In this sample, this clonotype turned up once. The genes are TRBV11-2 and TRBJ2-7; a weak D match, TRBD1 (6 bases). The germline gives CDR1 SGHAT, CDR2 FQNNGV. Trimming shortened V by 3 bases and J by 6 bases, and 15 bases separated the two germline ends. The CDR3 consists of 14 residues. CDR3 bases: TGTGCCAGCAGCTTCGGGACACCGCCTGGCGAGCAGTACTTC. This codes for CASSFGTPPGEQYF.

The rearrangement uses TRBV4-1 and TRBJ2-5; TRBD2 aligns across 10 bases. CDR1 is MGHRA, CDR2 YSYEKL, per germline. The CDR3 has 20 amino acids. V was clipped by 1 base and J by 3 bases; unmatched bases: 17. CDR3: CASSQVLGPGSGRAEETQYF. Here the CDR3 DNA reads TGCGCCAGCAGCCAAGTCCTCGGACCAGGGAGCGGGAGGGCCGAAGAGACCCAGTACTTC.

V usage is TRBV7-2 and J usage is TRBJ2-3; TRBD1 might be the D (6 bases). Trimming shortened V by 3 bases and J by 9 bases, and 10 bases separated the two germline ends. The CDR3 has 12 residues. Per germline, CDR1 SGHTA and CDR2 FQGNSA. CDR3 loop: CASSLGGGTQYF. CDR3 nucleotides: TGTGCCAGCAGCTTGGGTGGGGGCACGCAGTATTTT.

The CDR3 sequence: CSAQGQGGSYEQYF. As DNA, the CDR3 is TGCAGTGCTCAAGGACAGGGAGGATCCTACGAGCAGTACTTC. J is TRBJ2-7 and V is TRBV20-1, with 8 bases that match TRBD1. V was clipped by 5 bases and J by 1 base; unmatched bases: 7. The CDR3 has 14 amino acids. Germline V CDR1 and CDR2: DFQATT, SNEGSKA (reference sequence).

The CDR3 nucleotides are TGTGCCAGCAGTCCCGGGGGGGGGACTGAAGCTTTCTTT. Translation gives CASSPGGGTEAFF. V usage is TRBV2 and J usage is TRBJ1-1, with D tentatively TRBD1 (5 bases). With 5 bases removed from V and 5 bases from J, the gap between germline ends came to 12 bases. The CDR3 loop spans 13 amino acids. Germline loops: CDR1 SNHLY, CDR2 FYNNEI.

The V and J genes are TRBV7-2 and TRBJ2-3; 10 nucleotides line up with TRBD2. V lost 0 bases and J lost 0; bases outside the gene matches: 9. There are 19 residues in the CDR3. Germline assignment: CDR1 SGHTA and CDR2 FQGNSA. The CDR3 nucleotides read TGTGCCAGCAGCTTAGCAAGGACGGGACTAGCGAGGAGCACAGATACGCAGTATTTT. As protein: CASSLARTGLARSTDTQYF. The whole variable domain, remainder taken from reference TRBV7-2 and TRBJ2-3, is GAGVSQSPSNKVTEKGKDVELRCDPISGHTALYWYRQSLGQGLEFLIYFQGNSAPDKSGLPSDRFSAERTGGSVSTLTIQRTQQEDSAVYLCASSLARTGLARSTDTQYFGPGTRLTVL.

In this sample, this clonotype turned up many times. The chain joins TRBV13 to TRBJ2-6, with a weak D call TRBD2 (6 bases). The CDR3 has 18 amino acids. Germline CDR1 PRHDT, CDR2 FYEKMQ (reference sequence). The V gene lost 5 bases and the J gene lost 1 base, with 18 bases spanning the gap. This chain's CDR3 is CASSIWDFVGSGANVLTF. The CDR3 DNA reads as TGTGCCAGCAGCATCTGGGACTTCGTGGGGTCTGGGGCCAACGTCCTGACTTTC. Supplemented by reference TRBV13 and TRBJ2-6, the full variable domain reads AAGVIQSPRHLIKEKRETATLKCYPIPRHDTVYWYQQGPGQDPQFLISFYEKMQSDKGSIPDRFSAQQFSDYHSELNMSSLELGDSALYFCASSIWDFVGSGANVLTFGAGSRLTVL.

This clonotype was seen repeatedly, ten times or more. The CDR3 is CASSFYRVPGANVLTF. The CDR3 bases are TGTGCCAGCAGCTTCTACAGGGTCCCTGGGGCCAACGTCCTGACTTTC. The chain links TRBV7-8 to TRBJ2-6, with a weak D call TRBD1 (6 bases). CDR3 length: 16 residues. V was cut by 3 bases and J by 2 bases, with 11 bases left in between. Germline CDR1 is SGHVS and CDR2 is FQNEAQ.